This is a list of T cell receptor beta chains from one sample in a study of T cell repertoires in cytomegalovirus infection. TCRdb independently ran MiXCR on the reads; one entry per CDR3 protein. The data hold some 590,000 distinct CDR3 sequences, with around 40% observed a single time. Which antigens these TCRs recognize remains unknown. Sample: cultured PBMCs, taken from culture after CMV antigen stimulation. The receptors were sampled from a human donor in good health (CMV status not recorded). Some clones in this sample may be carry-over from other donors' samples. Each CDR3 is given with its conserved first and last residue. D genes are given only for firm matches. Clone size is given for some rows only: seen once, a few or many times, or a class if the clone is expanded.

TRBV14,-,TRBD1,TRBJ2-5,CASSQDPDRGQETQYF,TGTGCCAGCAGCCAAGATCCCGACAGGGGGCAAGAGACCCAGTACTTC
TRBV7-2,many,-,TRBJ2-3,CASTPPGVWDTQYF,TGTGCCAGCACTCCCCCGGGTGTTTGGGATACGCAGTATTTT
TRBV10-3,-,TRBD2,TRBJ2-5,CAISDGLAGFQETQYF,TGTGCCATCAGTGACGGGCTAGCGGGATTCCAAGAGACCCAGTACTTC
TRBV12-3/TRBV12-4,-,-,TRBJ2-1,CASRAIPGNEQFF,TGTGCCAGCAGGGCGATACCTGGAAATGAGCAGTTCTTC
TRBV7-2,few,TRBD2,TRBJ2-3,CASSLANGLAGTPSTDTQYF,TGTGCCAGCAGCTTAGCGAATGGACTAGCGGGGACTCCTAGCACAGATACGCAGTATTTT
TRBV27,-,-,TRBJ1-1,CASSLMQPMNTEAFF,TGTGCCAGCAGTTTAATGCAGCCCATGAACACTGAAGCTTTCTTT
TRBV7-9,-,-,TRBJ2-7,CASSAPSSGAYEQYF,TGTGCCAGCAGCGCTCCTTCATCGGGGGCTTACGAGCAGTACTTC
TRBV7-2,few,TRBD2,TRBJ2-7,CASSLLGRAEYF,TGTGCCAGCAGCTTACTTGGGAGGGCGGAGTACTTC
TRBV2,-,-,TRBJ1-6,CASTGFRNSPLHF,TGTGCCAGTACGGGGTTCAGGAATTCACCCCTCCACTTT
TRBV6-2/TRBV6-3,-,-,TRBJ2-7,CASANRVNYEQYF,TGTGCCTCCGCGAACAGGGTCAACTACGAGCAGTACTTC
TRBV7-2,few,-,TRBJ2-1,CASSLSASYNEQFF,TGTGCCAGCAGCTTATCCGCGTCCTACAATGAGCAGTTCTTC
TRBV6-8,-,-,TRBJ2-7,CASRPPYSLYEQYF,TGTGCCAGCAGACCCCCCTATTCCCTCTACGAGCAGTACTTC
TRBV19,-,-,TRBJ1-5,CASSPSWDIYQPQHF,TGTGCCAGTAGTCCATCCTGGGACATTTATCAGCCCCAGCATTTT
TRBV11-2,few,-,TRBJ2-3,CASSLYMDTQYF,TGTGCCAGCAGCTTATACATGGATACGCAGTATTTT
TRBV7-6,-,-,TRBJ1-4,CASSLGEKWDDEKLFF,TGTGCCAGCAGCTTAGGGGAGAAGTGGGACGATGAAAAACTGTTTTTT
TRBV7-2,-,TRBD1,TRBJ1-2,CASSQNRGYGYTF,TGTGCCAGCAGCCAAAACAGGGGTTATGGCTACACCTTC
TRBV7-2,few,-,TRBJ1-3,CASSRTDTIYF,TGTGCCAGCAGCAGAACGGACACCATATATTTT
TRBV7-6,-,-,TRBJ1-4,CASSLRNGDEKLFF,TGTGCCAGCAGCCTTCGAAACGGCGACGAAAAACTGTTTTTT
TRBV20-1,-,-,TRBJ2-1,CSVRGLAGRDEQFF,TGCAGTGTGAGGGGGCTAGCGGGCCGCGATGAGCAGTTCTTC
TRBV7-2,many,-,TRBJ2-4,CASSLSARTQNIQYF,TGTGCCAGCAGCTTATCTGCCAGGACGCAGAACATTCAGTACTTC
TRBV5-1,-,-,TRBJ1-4,CASSLRRDEKLFF,TGCGCCAGCAGCCTAAGGAGGGATGAAAAACTGTTTTTT
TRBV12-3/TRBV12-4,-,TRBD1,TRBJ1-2,CASSSTPGTGISYGYTF,TGTGCCAGCAGCTCCACTCCCGGGACAGGGATCAGCTATGGCTACACCTTC
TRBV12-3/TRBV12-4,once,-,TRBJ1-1,CASSLWGGRFGDTEAFF,TGTGCCAGCAGTTTATGGGGGGGAAGATTTGGCGACACTGAAGCTTTCTTT
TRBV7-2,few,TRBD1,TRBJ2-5,CASSQFPGGEETQYF,TGTGCCAGCAGCCAATTCCCAGGGGGCGAGGAGACCCAGTACTTC
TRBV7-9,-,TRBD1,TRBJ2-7,CASSRKTGTDTYEQYF,TGTGCCAGCAGCAGAAAGACCGGGACAGACACTTACGAGCAGTACTTC
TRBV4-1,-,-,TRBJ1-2,CASSPIFPYGYTF,TGCGCCAGCAGTCCCATTTTCCCGTATGGCTACACCTTC
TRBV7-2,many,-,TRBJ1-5,CASSLRSGSSNQPQHF,TGTGCCAGCAGCTTACGCTCAGGGTCGAGCAATCAGCCCCAGCATTTT
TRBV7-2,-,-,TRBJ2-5,CASSLVGGKGETQYF,TGTGCCAGCAGCTTAGTGGGCGGGAAGGGCGAGACCCAGTACTTC
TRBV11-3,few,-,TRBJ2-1,CASSLGFNNEQFF,TGTGCCAGCAGCTTGGGGTTTAACAATGAGCAGTTCTTC
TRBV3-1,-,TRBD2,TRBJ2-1,CASRAGGHYNEQFF,TGTGCCAGCCGCGCGGGAGGCCATTACAATGAGCAGTTCTTC
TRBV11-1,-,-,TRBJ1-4,CASSSSATTNEKLFF,TGTGCCAGCAGCTCCTCAGCAACAACTAATGAAAAACTGTTTTTT
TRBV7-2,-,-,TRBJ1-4,CASSLVFGQYNEKLFF,TGTGCCAGCAGCTTAGTCTTCGGCCAGTATAATGAAAAACTGTTTTTT
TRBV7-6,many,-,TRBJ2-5,CASSLRGAGETQYF,TGTGCCAGCAGCTTGAGGGGGGCCGGGGAGACCCAGTACTTC
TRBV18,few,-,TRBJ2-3,CASSPGTNLFTDTQYF,TGTGCCAGCTCACCAGGGACAAACCTCTTTACGGATACGCAGTATTTT
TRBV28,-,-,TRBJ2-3,CATSWGGQQDTQYF,TGTGCCACCTCGTGGGGGGGGCAACAAGATACGCAGTATTTT
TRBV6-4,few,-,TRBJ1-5,CASSAYRFGVSNQPQHF,TGTGCCAGCAGTGCGTACAGGTTTGGCGTGAGCAATCAGCCCCAGCATTTT
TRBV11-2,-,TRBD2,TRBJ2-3,CASSSTGRGPYTDTQYF,TGTGCCAGCAGCTCCACGGGGAGGGGTCCGTACACAGATACGCAGTATTTT
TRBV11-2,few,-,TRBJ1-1,CASSLDPWDTEAFF,TGTGCCAGCAGCTTAGACCCTTGGGACACTGAAGCTTTCTTT
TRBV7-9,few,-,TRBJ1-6,CASSLAGGTGSSPLHF,TGTGCCAGCAGCTTAGCGGGAGGGACGGGGAGTTCACCCCTCCACTTT
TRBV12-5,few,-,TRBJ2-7,CASGVPPRQRGSLYEQYF,TGTGCTAGTGGGGTACCACCTCGACAGAGAGGGAGTCTCTACGAGCAGTACTTC
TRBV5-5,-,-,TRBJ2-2,CASSLVPDDANTGELFF,TGTGCCAGCAGCTTGGTGCCAGACGATGCGAACACCGGGGAGCTGTTTTTT
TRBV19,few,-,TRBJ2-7,CASSITMWGGTGYEQYF,TGTGCCAGTAGTATCACGATGTGGGGAGGGACAGGCTACGAGCAGTACTTC
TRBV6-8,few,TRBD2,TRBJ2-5,CASSRGTSGGARYF,TGTGCCAGCAGCCGTGGGACTAGCGGAGGTGCTCGGTACTTC
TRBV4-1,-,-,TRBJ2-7,CASSLQAGTDGPHYEQYF,TGCGCCAGCAGCCTACAAGCTGGGACGGATGGTCCTCACTACGAGCAGTACTTC
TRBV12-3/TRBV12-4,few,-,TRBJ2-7,CASSFRGTRGHEQYF,TGTGCCAGCAGTTTTAGAGGGACACGGGGACACGAGCAGTACTTC
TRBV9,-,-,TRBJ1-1,CASSTSSPSDRIKVLNTEAFF,TGTGCCAGCAGCACTAGTAGCCCTTCCGACAGGATCAAGGTGTTGAACACTGAAGCTTTCTTT
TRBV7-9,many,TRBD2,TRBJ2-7,CASSLAGGTYEQYF,TGTGCCAGCAGCTTAGCGGGAGGGACCTACGAGCAGTACTTC
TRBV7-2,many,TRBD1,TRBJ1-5,CASSLVGGDSYSNQPQHF,TGTGCCAGCAGCTTAGTTGGGGGGGACAGCTATAGCAATCAGCCCCAGCATTTT
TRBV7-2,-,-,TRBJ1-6,CASSPSRLRPLHF,TGTGCCAGCAGCCCCTCCCGGCTTCGACCCCTCCACTTT
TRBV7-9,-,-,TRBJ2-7,CASSGDLESFVHEQYF,TGTGCCAGCAGCGGGGATCTAGAAAGTTTTGTCCACGAGCAGTACTTC
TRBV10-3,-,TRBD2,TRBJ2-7,CAISGTSGYSYEQYF,TGTGCCATCAGTGGGACTAGCGGGTACTCCTACGAGCAGTACTTC
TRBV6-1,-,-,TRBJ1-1,CASSRMQHAEAFF,TGTGCCAGCAGCAGAATGCAACACGCTGAAGCTTTCTTT
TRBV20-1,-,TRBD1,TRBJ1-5,CSARDTGGGQPQHF,TGCAGTGCTAGAGATACCGGAGGGGGCCAGCCCCAGCATTTT
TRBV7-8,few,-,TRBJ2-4,CASSLGLFQNPKNIQYF,TGTGCCAGCAGCTTAGGGTTATTCCAAAATCCCAAAAACATTCAGTACTTC
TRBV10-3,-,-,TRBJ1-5,CAISESGHYNQPQHF,TGTGCCATCAGTGAGTCGGGGCACTACAATCAGCCCCAGCATTTT
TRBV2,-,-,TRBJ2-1,CASSGRTVYNEQFF,TGTGCCAGCAGTGGTAGGACTGTTTACAATGAGCAGTTCTTC
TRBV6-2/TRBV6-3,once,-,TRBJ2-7,CASSYMEGLYF,TGTGCCAGCAGTTACATGGAGGGACTGTACTTC